This T cell receptor (beta chain) was obtained from a study of T cells in Graves' hyperthyroidism and ophthalmopathy. Clinicians diagnosed patients from clinical symptoms, serum thyroxine and TRAb, thyroid ultrasound and orbital computed tomography. Preceding any ophthalmopathy symptoms, the blood sample dates from first hyperthyroidism diagnosis. PBMCs were sourced from more than 7.5 ml fresh peripheral blood. Trimming left V 2 bases short and J 3 bases short, with 10 bases between. Germline V gene data show CDR1 as KGHSH and CDR2 as LQKENI. The CDR3 contains 14 residues. Researchers took RNA transcripts and amplified the TCR beta CDR3 regions from them. Primed by the HTBI set, a first-round RT-PCR was run on the TCR CDR3. One entry per CDR3 protein, called by TCRdb with MiXCR from the multiplex PCR reads. The sample holds about 270,000 distinct CDR3 sequences, about 25% seen once. This clonotype was picked up many times.

Sample: blood. The chain employs TRBV18 and TRBJ2-5; unclear D gene. The origin of this receptor is a man aged 40-55 years with Graves' hyperthyroidism that later progressed to Graves' ophthalmopathy. CDR3 sequence (DNA): TGTGCCAGCTCACCAAGTCGTGTTGAAGAGACCCAGTACTTC. Translated: CASSPSRVEETQYF. Variable domain in full (rest from reference TRBV18 and TRBJ2-5): NAGVMQNPRHLVRRRGQEARLRCSPMKGHSHVYWYRQLPEEGLKFMVYLQKENIIDESGMPKERFSAEFPKEGPSILRIQQVVRGDSAAYFCASSPSRVEETQYFGPGTRLLVL.